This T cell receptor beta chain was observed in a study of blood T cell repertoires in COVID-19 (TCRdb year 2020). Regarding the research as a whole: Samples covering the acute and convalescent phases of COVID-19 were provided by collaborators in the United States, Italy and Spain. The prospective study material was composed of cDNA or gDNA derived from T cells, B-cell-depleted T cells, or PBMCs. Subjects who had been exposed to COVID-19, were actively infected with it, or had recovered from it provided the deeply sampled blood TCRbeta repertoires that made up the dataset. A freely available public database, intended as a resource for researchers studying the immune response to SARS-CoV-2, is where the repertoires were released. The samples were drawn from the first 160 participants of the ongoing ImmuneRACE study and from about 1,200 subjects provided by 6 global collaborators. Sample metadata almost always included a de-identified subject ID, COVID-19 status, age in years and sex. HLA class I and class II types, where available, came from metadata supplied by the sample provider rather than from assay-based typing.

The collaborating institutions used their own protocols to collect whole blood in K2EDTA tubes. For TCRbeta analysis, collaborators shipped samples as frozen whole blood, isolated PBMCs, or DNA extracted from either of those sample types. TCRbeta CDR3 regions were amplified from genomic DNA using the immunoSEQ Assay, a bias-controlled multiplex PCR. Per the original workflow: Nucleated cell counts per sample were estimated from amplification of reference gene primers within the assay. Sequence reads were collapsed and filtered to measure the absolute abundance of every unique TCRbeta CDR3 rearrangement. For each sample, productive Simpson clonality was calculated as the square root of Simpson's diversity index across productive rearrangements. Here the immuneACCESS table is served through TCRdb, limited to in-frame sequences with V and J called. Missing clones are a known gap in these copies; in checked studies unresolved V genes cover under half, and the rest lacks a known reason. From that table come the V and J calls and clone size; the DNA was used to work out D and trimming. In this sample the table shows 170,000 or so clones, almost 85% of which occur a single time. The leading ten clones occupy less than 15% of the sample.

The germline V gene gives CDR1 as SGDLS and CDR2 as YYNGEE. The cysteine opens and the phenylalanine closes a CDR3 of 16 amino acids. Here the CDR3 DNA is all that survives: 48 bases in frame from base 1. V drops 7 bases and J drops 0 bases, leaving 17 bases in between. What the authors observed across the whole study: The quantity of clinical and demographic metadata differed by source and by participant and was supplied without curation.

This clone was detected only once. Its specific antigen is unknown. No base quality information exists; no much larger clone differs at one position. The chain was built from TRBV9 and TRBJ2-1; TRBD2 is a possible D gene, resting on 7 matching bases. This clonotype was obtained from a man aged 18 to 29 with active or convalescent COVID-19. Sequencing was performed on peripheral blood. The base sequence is TGTGCCAGCCATAAGGGGGGGACCCTCTCCTACAATGAGCAGTTCTTC. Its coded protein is CASHKGGTLSYNEQFF.